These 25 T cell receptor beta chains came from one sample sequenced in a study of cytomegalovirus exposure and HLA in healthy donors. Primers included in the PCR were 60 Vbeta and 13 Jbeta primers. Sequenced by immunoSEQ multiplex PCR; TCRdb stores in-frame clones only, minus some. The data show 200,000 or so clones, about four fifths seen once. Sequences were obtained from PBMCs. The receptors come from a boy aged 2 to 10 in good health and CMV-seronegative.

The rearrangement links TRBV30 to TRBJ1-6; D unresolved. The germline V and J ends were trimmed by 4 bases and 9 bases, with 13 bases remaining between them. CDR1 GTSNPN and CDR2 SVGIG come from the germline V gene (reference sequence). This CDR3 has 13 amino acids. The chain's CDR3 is CAWKSEGSSPLHF. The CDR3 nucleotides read TGTGCCTGGAAGAGCGAAGGGAGTTCACCCCTCCACTTT.

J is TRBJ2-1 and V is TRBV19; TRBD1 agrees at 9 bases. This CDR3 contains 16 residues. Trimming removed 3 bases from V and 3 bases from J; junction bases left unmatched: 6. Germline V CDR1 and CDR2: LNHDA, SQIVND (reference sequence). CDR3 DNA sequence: TGTGCCAGTAGTATTAAAGGGACAGGGCTCTACAATGAGCAGTTCTTC. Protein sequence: CASSIKGTGLYNEQFF.

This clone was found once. The CDR3 loop is CASSRGQVNGYTF. CDR3 nucleotides: TGTGCCAGCAGCCGGGGACAGGTTAACGGCTACACCTTC. The chain has TRBV13 and TRBJ1-2; 8 nucleotides match TRBD1. The V gene's germline CDR1 is PRHDT and CDR2 FYEKMQ (reference sequence). The ends lost 5 bases at V and 8 bases at J; junction bases unmatched: 7. The CDR3 has 13 residues.

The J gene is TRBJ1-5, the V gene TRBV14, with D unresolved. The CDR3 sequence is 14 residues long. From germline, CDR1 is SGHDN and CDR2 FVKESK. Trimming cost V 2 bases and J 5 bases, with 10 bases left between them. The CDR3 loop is CASSQLLPDQPQHF. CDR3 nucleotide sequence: TGTGCCAGCAGCCAACTCCTACCCGATCAGCCCCAGCATTTT.

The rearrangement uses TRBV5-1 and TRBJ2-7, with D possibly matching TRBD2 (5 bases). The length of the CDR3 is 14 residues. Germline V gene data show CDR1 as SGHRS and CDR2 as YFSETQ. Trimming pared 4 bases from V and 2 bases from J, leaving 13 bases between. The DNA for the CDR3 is TGCGCCAGCAGCCCCAGCACTAGAGCCTACGAGCAGTACTTC. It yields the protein CASSPSTRAYEQYF. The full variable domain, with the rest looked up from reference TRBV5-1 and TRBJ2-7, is KAGVTQTPRYLIKTRGQQVTLSCSPISGHRSVSWYQQTPGQGLQFLFEYFSETQRNKGNFPGRFSGRQFSNSRSEMNVSTLELGDSALYLCASSPSTRAYEQYFGPGTRLTVT.

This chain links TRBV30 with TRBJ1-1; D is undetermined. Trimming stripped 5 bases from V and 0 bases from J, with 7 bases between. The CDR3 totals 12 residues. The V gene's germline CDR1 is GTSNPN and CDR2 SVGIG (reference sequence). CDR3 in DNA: TGTGCCTGGTCCCTATTGAACACTGAAGCTTTCTTT. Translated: CAWSLLNTEAFF.

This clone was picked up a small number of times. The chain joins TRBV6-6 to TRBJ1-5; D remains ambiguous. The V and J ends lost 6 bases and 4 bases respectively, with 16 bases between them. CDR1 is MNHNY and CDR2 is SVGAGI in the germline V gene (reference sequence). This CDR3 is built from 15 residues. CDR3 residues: CASRASPGDNQPQHF. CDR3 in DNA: TGTGCCAGCAGGGCGTCCCCCGGAGATAATCAGCCCCAGCATTTT.

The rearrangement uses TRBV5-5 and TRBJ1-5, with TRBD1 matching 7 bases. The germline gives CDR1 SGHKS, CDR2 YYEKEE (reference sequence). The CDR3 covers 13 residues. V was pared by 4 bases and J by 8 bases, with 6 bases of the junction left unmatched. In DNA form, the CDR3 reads TGTGCCAGCAGCCCCTCTACAGGGGAGCCCCAGCATTTT. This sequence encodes CASSPSTGEPQHF.

The CDR3 nucleotides read TGCGCCAGCAGACTCCATCAGGGGGGAACAGATACGCAGTATTTT. It translates to CASRLHQGGTDTQYF. The V and J genes are TRBV5-1 and TRBJ2-3; D may be TRBD1 (7 bases). The germline V gene encodes CDR1 SGHRS and CDR2 YFSETQ. CDR3 length: 15 residues. Trimming removed 5 bases from V and 3 bases from J, with 16 bases in between.

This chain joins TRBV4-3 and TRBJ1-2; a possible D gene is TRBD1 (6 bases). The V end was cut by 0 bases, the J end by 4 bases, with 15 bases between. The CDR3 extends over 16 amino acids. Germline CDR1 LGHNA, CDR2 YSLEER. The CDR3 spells CASSQDLRTASYGYTF. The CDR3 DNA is TGCGCCAGCAGCCAAGATCTGAGGACAGCGAGCTATGGCTACACCTTC.

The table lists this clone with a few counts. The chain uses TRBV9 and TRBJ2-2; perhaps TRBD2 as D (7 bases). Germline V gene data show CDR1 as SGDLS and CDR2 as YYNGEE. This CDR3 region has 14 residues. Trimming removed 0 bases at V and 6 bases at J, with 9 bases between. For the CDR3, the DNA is TGTGCCAGCAGCGTAGGGGGGGGCCCCGGGGAGCTGTTTTTT. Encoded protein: CASSVGGGPGELFF.

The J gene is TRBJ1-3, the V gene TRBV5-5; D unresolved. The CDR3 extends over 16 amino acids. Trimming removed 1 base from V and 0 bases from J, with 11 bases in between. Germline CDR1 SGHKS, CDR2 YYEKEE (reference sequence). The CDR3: CASSLYVLHSGNTIYF. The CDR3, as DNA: TGTGCCAGCAGCTTGTATGTACTGCACTCTGGAAACACCATATATTTT.

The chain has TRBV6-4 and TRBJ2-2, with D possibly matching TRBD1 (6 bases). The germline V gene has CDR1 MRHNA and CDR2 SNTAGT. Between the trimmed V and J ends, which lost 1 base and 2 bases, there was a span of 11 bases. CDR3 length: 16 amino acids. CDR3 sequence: CASSDFYRVNTGELFF. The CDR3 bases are TGTGCCAGCAGTGACTTTTACAGGGTTAACACCGGGGAGCTGTTTTTT.

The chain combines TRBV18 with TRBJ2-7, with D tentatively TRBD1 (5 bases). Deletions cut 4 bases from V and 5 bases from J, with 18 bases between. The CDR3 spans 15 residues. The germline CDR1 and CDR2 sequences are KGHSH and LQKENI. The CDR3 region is CASSLLTVTVDEQYF. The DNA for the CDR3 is TGTGCCAGCTCACTCCTGACAGTGACCGTGGACGAGCAGTACTTC.

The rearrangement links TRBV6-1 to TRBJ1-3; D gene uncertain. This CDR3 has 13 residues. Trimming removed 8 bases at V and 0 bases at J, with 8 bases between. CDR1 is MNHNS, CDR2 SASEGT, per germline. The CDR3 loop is CASGLFSGNTIYF. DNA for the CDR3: TGTGCCAGCGGCTTGTTCTCTGGAAACACCATATATTTT.

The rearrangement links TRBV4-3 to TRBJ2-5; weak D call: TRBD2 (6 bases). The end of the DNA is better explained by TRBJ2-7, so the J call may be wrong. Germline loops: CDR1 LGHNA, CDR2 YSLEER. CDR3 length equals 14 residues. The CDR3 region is CASSQDRERYEQYF. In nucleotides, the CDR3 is TGCGCCAGCAGCCAAGACCGGGAGCGTTACGAGCAGTACTTC.

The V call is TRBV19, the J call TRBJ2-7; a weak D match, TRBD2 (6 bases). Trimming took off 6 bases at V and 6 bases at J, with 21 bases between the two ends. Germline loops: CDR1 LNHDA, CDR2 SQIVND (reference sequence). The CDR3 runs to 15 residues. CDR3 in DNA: TGTGCCAGTAGCCCTCGGAAACGGGACTTCGGCGAGCAGTACTTC. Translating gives CASSPRKRDFGEQYF.

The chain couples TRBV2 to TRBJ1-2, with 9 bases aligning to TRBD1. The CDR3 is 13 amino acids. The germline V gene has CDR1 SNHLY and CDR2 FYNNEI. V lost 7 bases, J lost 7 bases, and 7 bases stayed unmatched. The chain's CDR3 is CASTSGTGIGYTF. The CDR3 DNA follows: TGTGCCAGCACGTCGGGGACAGGGATTGGCTACACCTTC.

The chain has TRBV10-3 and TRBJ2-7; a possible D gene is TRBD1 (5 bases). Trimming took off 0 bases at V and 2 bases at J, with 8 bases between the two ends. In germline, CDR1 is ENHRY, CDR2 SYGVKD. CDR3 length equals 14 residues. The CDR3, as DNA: TGTGCCATCAGTGAGTCGCAGGGTACCTACGAGCAGTACTTC. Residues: CAISESQGTYEQYF.

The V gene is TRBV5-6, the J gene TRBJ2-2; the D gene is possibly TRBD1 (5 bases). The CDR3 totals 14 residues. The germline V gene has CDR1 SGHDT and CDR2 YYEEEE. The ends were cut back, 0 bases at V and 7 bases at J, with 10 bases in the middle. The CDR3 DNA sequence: TGTGCCAGCAGCTTGGCCTTAGGGGTCGGGGAGCTGTTTTTT. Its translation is CASSLALGVGELFF.

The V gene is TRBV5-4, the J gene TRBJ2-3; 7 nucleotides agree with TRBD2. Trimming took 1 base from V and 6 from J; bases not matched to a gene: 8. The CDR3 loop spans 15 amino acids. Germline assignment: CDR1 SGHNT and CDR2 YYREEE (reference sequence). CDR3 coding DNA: TGTGCCAGCAGCTTGCCGGCTAGCGGCGGGGATACGCAGTATTTT. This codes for CASSLPASGGDTQYF.

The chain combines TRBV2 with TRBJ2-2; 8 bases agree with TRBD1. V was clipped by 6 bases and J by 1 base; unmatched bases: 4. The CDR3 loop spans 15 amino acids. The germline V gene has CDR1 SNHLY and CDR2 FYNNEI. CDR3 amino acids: CASRRTGQNTGELFF. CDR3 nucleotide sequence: TGTGCCAGCAGGAGGACAGGGCAGAACACCGGGGAGCTGTTTTTT.

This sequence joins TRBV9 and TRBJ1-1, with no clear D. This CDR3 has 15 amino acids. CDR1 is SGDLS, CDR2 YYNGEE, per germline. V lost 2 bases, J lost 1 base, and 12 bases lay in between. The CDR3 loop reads CASSVAPNSNTEAFF. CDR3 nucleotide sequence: TGTGCCAGCAGCGTGGCCCCAAATTCGAACACTGAAGCTTTCTTT.

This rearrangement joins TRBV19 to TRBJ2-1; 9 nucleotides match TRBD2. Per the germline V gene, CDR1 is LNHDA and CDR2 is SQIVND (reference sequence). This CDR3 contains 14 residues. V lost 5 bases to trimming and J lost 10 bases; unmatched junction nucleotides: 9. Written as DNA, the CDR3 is TGTGCCAGTAGTGTAACAGCGGGGGGCGGGGAGCAGTTCTTC. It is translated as CASSVTAGGGEQFF.

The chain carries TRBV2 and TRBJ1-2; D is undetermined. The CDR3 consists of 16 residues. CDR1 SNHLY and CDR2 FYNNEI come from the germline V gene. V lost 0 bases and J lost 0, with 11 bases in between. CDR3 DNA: TGTGCCAGCAGTGAAGCTGGGTTGGGAGCTAACTATGGCTACACCTTC. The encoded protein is CASSEAGLGANYGYTF.